What follows describes a single T cell receptor beta chain. No antigen is known for it. Base-call qualities are not available, and no considerably larger clone is one nucleotide away. The data are from a study of CD8 T cells in ankylosing spondylitis (dated by TCRdb to the late 2010s). Turning to the overall study: To find TCR variants linked to disease, the study profiled T cell receptor beta repertoires in ankylosing spondylitis patients and healthy donors. The full study cohort comprised 25 ankylosing spondylitis patients and 85 to 120 healthy donors. Peripheral blood was sampled, and synovial fluid was also collected from ankylosing spondylitis patients. General conclusions and limits of the study: In peripheral blood, the disease-linked clones were found at relatively low frequencies and had a CD8+ phenotype. Some motif variants were previously reported in synovial fluid and blood of reactive arthritis patients, suggesting common disease-initiation mechanisms. Blood from ankylosing spondylitis patients appeared to be characterized by a TCR beta motif composed of eight highly homologous amino acid variants. According to the report, matched synovial fluid samples from ankylosing spondylitis patients were significantly enriched for the disease-linked clones.

For sequencing, an Illumina HiSeq 2500 was employed. TCR beta libraries were prepared by quantitative 5'-RACE with molecular barcodes. In the paper's pipeline: To identify disease-linked TCR variants, a new computational method was used, one built on a probabilistic model of VDJ rearrangement. TCRdb trimmed public reads at Q25 via fastp, called clones via MiXCR and kept in-frame beta chains. Rows matching on CDR3 protein sequence are summarized as one entry with the most common DNA and genes. The V and J calls here are based on TCRdb, not the publication. The table for this sample lists about 340,000 distinct CDR3 sequences; roughly 22% of them were counted only once. The ten largest clones take up around 13% of the sample. The germline V gene specifies MNHNS as CDR1 and SASEGT as CDR2. The cysteine opens and the phenylalanine closes a CDR3 of 14 amino acids. Kept here is only the CDR3 DNA, which spans 42 bases and is read in frame from base 1. V lost 6 bases and J lost 4 bases; the stretch between them is 15 bases long.

The sequence is built from TRBV6-1 and TRBJ1-2; the D gene is possibly TRBD1, with 5 bases matching. The sample consisted of blood, either unsorted or a sorted T cell fraction (not recorded which). The TCR was taken from a male donor with ankylosing spondylitis or in good health (not recorded which). The encoded CDR3 is CASSPLRDGYGYTF. The DNA sequence is TGTGCCAGCAGCCCACTCAGGGATGGCTATGGCTACACCTTC.